A selection of T cell receptor beta chains follows, all from one sample in a study of siplizumab effects on memory and regulatory T cells. Assay: immunoSEQ multiplex PCR; the TCRdb copy retains only in-frame clones and omits some. The sample records about 94,000 clones, around 94% being singletons. Sequenced input: non-Treg CD4+ T cells sorted from blood. Receptor source: a human donor in good health. Each CDR3 is given with its conserved first and last residue. The order of the fields is V gene, J gene, clone size, D gene, CDR3 protein, CDR3 DNA. D genes are given only for firm matches. Clone size is stated in some rows and not others, as once, few, many or a class when expanded.

v_call: TRBV7-9
j_call: TRBJ1-2
clone_size: few
d_call: -
cdr3_aa: CASSLRDGNYYGYTF
cdr3_nt: TGTGCCAGCAGCCTTCGGGACGGAAATTACTATGGCTACACCTTC

v_call: TRBV5-1
j_call: TRBJ2-1
clone_size: -
d_call: -
cdr3_aa: CASSYASRNEQFF
cdr3_nt: TGCGCCAGCAGCTACGCGTCCCGGAATGAGCAGTTCTTC

v_call: TRBV5-1
j_call: TRBJ2-7
clone_size: -
d_call: -
cdr3_aa: CASSSRTGYGVEQYF
cdr3_nt: TGCGCCAGCAGCTCACGGACGGGGTATGGGGTTGAGCAGTACTTC

v_call: TRBV29-1
j_call: TRBJ1-2
clone_size: -
d_call: -
cdr3_aa: CSVGFVNYGYTF
cdr3_nt: TGCAGCGTTGGTTTTGTGAACTATGGCTACACCTTC

v_call: TRBV11-2
j_call: TRBJ1-4
clone_size: -
d_call: -
cdr3_aa: CASSSNNEKLFF
cdr3_nt: TGTGCCAGCAGCTCGAATAATGAAAAACTGTTTTTT

v_call: TRBV11-3
j_call: TRBJ1-1
clone_size: -
d_call: TRBD1
cdr3_aa: CASSLTGGDTEAFF
cdr3_nt: TGTGCCAGCAGCTTGACAGGGGGTGACACTGAAGCTTTCTTT

v_call: TRBV25-1
j_call: TRBJ1-2
clone_size: -
d_call: TRBD1
cdr3_aa: CASSDDRGPSYGYTF
cdr3_nt: TGTGCCAGCAGTGACGACAGGGGGCCTAGCTATGGCTACACCTTC

v_call: TRBV5-1
j_call: TRBJ2-7
clone_size: -
d_call: TRBD2
cdr3_aa: CASSWGLADYEQYF
cdr3_nt: TGCGCCAGCAGCTGGGGACTAGCGGACTACGAGCAGTACTTC

v_call: TRBV19
j_call: TRBJ2-1
clone_size: -
d_call: -
cdr3_aa: CASSPLGSEQFF
cdr3_nt: TGTGCCAGTAGCCCCCTAGGGAGCGAGCAGTTCTTC

v_call: TRBV4-1
j_call: TRBJ1-2
clone_size: -
d_call: TRBD1
cdr3_aa: CASSQVTGADYGYTF
cdr3_nt: TGCGCCAGCAGCCAAGTAACAGGGGCGGACTATGGCTACACCTTC

v_call: TRBV15
j_call: TRBJ1-3
clone_size: -
d_call: -
cdr3_aa: CATSRSAGVAGNTIYF
cdr3_nt: TGTGCCACCAGCAGATCCGCGGGAGTGGCTGGAAACACCATATATTTT